This entry lists 12 T cell receptor beta chains sequenced from one sample in a study of CD8+CD57+ T cells in acquired aplastic anemia. Both TCR beta VDJ combination and CDR3 sequence profiling were carried out. Genomic DNA was the template for this profiling. From the reads, TCRdb called clonotypes with MiXCR, one entry per CDR3 protein. The sample carries over 150,000 distinct CDR3 sequences, roughly 56% recorded once. The sample comprised sorted CD4+, CD8+, or CD8+CD57+ T cells (not recorded which) from PBMCs. The receptors originated from a human donor in good health, serving as a control.

The chain carries TRBV5-1 and TRBJ2-2; D possibly corresponds to TRBD1 (6 bases). This CDR3 is 14 amino acids long. Looked up from germline, CDR1 is SGHRS and CDR2 is YFSETQ. The V gene lost 4 bases and the J gene lost 1 base, with 8 bases spanning the gap. The CDR3 spells CASSVGQNTGELFF. The CDR3 nucleotides read TGCGCCAGCAGCGTGGGACAGAACACCGGGGAGCTGTTTTTT.

The chain couples TRBV15 to TRBJ2-3; D possibly corresponds to TRBD2 (6 bases). V lost 3 bases, J lost 2 bases, and 15 bases lay in between. Germline loops: CDR1 LNHNV, CDR2 YYDKDF (reference sequence). This CDR3 region has 16 residues. The CDR3 DNA reads TGTGCCACCAGCAGTTTAGGCGGGATTTTCACAGATACGCAGTATTTT. Translating gives CATSSLGGIFTDTQYF.

The CDR3 sequence: CASSQGQGQAYEQYF. CDR3 bases: TGCGCCAGCAGCCAAGGACAGGGCCAAGCCTACGAGCAGTACTTC. J is TRBJ2-7 and V is TRBV5-1; 8 positions match TRBD1. Germline-derived CDR1 and CDR2 are SGHRS and YFSETQ. This CDR3 spans 15 amino acids. V was pared by 4 bases and J by 2 bases, with 8 bases of the junction left unmatched.

For this clonotype: The junction does not match germline at one end; this may be a read error. J is TRBJ1-4 and V is TRBV2; 7 nucleotides agree with TRBD1. Germline loops: CDR1 SNHLY, CDR2 FYNNEI. The CDR3 spans 14 residues. In nucleotides, the CDR3 is TGTGCCAGCAGTGAAGGGACAGGAGGTGAAAAACCGTTTTTT. This translates into CASSEGTGGEKPFF. The full variable domain, with the rest looked up from reference TRBV2 and TRBJ1-4, is EPEVTQTPSHQVTQMGQEVILRCVPISNHLYFYWYRQILGQKVEFLVSFYNNEISEKSEIFDDQFSVERPDGSNFTLKIRSTKLEDSAMYFCASSEGTGGEKPFFGSGTQLSVL.

About this clonotype itself: No conserved phenylalanine or tryptophan ends this CDR3, so it is likely a read error. V is TRBV2 and J is TRBJ2-1; 8 bases line up with TRBD2. Per germline, CDR1 SNHLY and CDR2 FYNNEI. J lost 3 bases, V lost 5 bases, and 6 bases had no gene match. This CDR3 contains 15 residues. CDR3 nucleotide sequence: TGTGCCAGCAGTCCGACTAGCGCCAACTACAATGAGCAGTTCCTC. This encodes CASSPTSANYNEQFL.

Turning to this clonotype: Since a much larger clone is just one base distant, this may be a read error. The chain employs TRBV5-5 and TRBJ1-6; TRBD1 might be the D (6 bases). CDR1 and CDR2 (germline): SGHKS, YYEKEE (reference sequence). The CDR3 covers 17 residues. CDR3 protein: CASRQESGAIIDSPLYF. In nucleotides, the CDR3 is TGTGCCAGCAGGCAAGAATCAGGGGCGATTATAGACTCACCCCTCTACTTT.

The rearrangement uses TRBV2 and TRBJ2-3, with D unresolved. Per germline, CDR1 SNHLY and CDR2 FYNNEI. Deletions cut 5 bases from V and 3 bases from J, with 9 bases between. This CDR3 spans 13 amino acids. The CDR3 is CASSFALTDTQYF. DNA for the CDR3: TGTGCCAGCAGTTTTGCCCTTACAGATACGCAGTATTTT.

The J gene is TRBJ2-7, the V gene TRBV11-2; D is perhaps TRBD1 (5 bases). Trimming removed 8 bases at V and 9 bases at J, with 26 bases between. The CDR3 has 15 amino acids. Germline loops: CDR1 SGHAT, CDR2 FQNNGV. This chain's CDR3 is CASSPIADSTDTQYF. CDR3 coding DNA: TGTGCCAGCTCACCAATTGCAGACAGCACAGATACGCAGTACTTC.

A few counts support this clonotype. V gene TRBV29-1 combines with J gene TRBJ2-4; 8 bases are a match to TRBD1. V shed 6 bases, J shed 7 bases, and the junction held 5 bases outside the gene matches. The V gene's germline CDR1 is SQVTM and CDR2 ANQGSEA. The CDR3 is 12 amino acids. The CDR3 spells CSVVTGANIQYF. CDR3 nucleotide sequence: TGCAGCGTAGTGACAGGGGCGAACATTCAGTACTTC.

Notes on this clonotype: The conserved final phenylalanine or tryptophan is absent from the CDR3, which likely points to a read error. The chain recombines TRBV2 with TRBJ2-3, with 16 bases matching TRBD2. Germline CDR1 SNHLY, CDR2 FYNNEI. The CDR3 covers 16 residues. The junction had 5 bases not matched to a gene; V was cut back by 5 bases and J by 6 bases. As DNA, the CDR3 is TGTGCCAGCAGTTCCGGGACTAGCGGGGGGGAGGATACGCAGTATCTT. Translating it yields CASSSGTSGGEDTQYL.

Details on this clonotype: The conserved phenylalanine or tryptophan normally closing the CDR3 is absent here, so this likely arose from a read error. CDR3 in amino acids: CASSPDLYNEQFL. The DNA for the CDR3 is TGTGCCAGCAGCCCGGATCTATACAATGAGCAGTTCCTC. V is TRBV7-8 and J is TRBJ2-1, with unresolved D. The V gene lost 5 bases and the J gene lost 4 bases, with 9 bases spanning the gap. This CDR3 has 13 amino acids. CDR1 and CDR2 (germline): SGHVS, FQNEAQ.

The gene calls are TRBV2 and TRBJ1-6, with D possibly matching TRBD1 (5 bases). This CDR3 has 15 residues. Germline V gene lookup returns CDR1 SNHLY and CDR2 FYNNEI. Trimming cost V 2 bases and J 8 bases, with 13 bases left between them. CDR3 DNA: TGTGCCAGCAGTGAAAGAAGGGGCGGGGATTCACCCCTCCACTTT. This gives the protein CASSERRGGDSPLHF.